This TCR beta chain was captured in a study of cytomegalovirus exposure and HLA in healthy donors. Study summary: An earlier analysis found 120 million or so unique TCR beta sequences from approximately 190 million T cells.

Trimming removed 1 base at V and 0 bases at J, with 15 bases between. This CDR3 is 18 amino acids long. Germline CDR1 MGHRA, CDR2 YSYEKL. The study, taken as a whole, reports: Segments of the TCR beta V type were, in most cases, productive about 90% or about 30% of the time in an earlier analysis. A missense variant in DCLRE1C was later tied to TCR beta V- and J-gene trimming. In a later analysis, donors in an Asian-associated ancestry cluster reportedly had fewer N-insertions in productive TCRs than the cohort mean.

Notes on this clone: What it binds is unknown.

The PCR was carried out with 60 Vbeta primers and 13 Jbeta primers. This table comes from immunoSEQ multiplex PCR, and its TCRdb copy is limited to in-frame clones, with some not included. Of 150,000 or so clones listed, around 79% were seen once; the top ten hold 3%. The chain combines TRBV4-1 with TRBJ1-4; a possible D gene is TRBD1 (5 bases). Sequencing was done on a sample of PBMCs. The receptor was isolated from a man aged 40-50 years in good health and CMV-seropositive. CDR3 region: CASSQGAGGETTNEKLFF. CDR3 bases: TGCGCCAGCAGCCAAGGGGCGGGGGGAGAGACAACTAATGAAAAACTGTTTTTT.